One TCR beta chain is described in this entry. Measured with immunoSEQ multiplex PCR; TCRdb has only the in-frame clones, and not every one. The sample shows about 500,000 clones, around 77% of them seen only once. This sample is drawn from a study of shared clonotypes between healthy human individuals. About 100 million PBMCs supplied genomic DNA for unsorted samples. This clonotype originated in a woman in her thirties or forties in good health. Some clones in this sample may be carry-over from other donors' samples. Sequencing was done on a sample of PBMCs.

In DNA form, the CDR3 reads TGTGCCAGTAGTGCCCTGGGACTAGCGGGAGACGTGAATACGCAGTATTTT. Residues: CASSALGLAGDVNTQYF. The chain employs TRBV19 and TRBJ2-3, with TRBD2 matching 14 bases. The CDR3 is 17 amino acids. The germline V gene has CDR1 LNHDA and CDR2 SQIVND (reference sequence). J gave up 7 bases and V 5 bases, and 11 bases lay outside the gene matches.